This T cell receptor beta chain emerged from a study of blood T cell repertoires in acute mononucleosis (dated by TCRdb to about 2020). Looking at the study overall: Acute-phase samples, representing the primary response, were taken within 2 weeks of symptom onset. In acute infection, YVL-BR-specific cells made up a mean of roughly 2.1% of blood CD8 T cells and GLC-BM-specific cells made up a mean of approximately 1.1%. The mean EBV load in blood was approximately 4 log10 genome copies per million B cells during acute infection, compared with about 2.6 at convalescence.

In the case of this clone: This likely stems from a read error, as it lies one base from a far larger clone.

For TCR profiling, total RNA from no fewer than 8,500 sorted tetramer+ CD8 T cells was reverse transcribed into cDNA. CDR3 regions were PCR-amplified with primers annealing to V and J regions, and unique molecular identifiers were added to track templates. Profiling of the TCRalpha and TCRbeta chains was done on the immunoSEQ platform, including the sequencing and error-correction standards of that platform. The original pipeline was this. Clonal copy numbers were corrected for sequencing and PCR errors, and CDR3s were defined according to IMGT conventions. Analysis was restricted to productive rearrangements and was performed with immunoSEQ Analyzer versions 2.0 and 3.0, and gene-pairing frequencies were further processed in Microsoft Excel. Circos plots were used to visualize V-J pairings, and MEME together with a custom motifSearch program was used to find CDR3 motifs. The probability of generation of TCR sequences was calculated using the OLGA algorithm. A clonotype seen at both visits was called persistent, a clonotype seen only at the acute visit was called nonpersistent, and a clonotype seen only at convalescence was called de novo. A public TCR was defined as an amino acid clonotype used by more than one donor. TCRdb stores this immuneACCESS table with in-frame sequences only. Part of the clones is absent; in the studies checked, under half of the shortfall reflects unresolved V genes, and no reason is known for the rest. V, J and clone size reflect that table, while D and trimming were determined from the DNA. The sample data list fewer than 2,500 clones, and 65% to 70% of these were observed just once. The ten most abundant clones make up roughly half of the sample.

What the authors observed across the whole study: Because only a fraction of each donor's blood was analyzed, sampling error might partly explain the low overlap between acute and convalescent clonotypes. Both chains appeared to be involved in GLC-BM selection, with public TCRbeta motifs on BV14-BJ2 and BV20-BJ1 together with a TCRalpha motif on AV5-AJ31. Just around 9% of the unique acute clonotypes remained in convalescence, but these persisting clonotypes accounted for most of the response, and new, diverse de novo clonotypes seemingly replaced the other acute clonotypes. With only a few donors in the cohort, group averages were based on very few individuals.

In the germline V gene, CDR1 corresponds to SQVTM and CDR2 to ANQGSEA. Trimming costs V 4 bases and J 0 bases, and their ends lie 13 bases apart. Inclusive of the bounding cysteine and phenylalanine, the CDR3 is 15 residues long. Only CDR3 DNA is held: 45 bases, read in frame from base 1. Taken with the paper, the label for time point translates to: acute infectious mononucleosis, at clinical presentation within 2 weeks of symptom onset (visit 1). Over primary infection, the study followed CD8 T cell responses to two immunodominant EBV epitopes: BRLF1 109 (YVL-BR) and BMLF1 280 (GLC-BM). A positive serum heterophile antibody test and EBV viral capsid antigen-specific IgM indicated primary EBV infection. Magnetic positive selection (MACS) was first used to enrich total CD8 T cells from PBMCs. A FACSAria III was used to sort live CD3+ CD8+ tetramer+ cells to over 95% purity. A PE-conjugated tetramer loaded with the BMLF1 280-288 peptide was used for cell sorting. After tetramer sorting, TCR repertoires of EBV epitope-specific CD8 T cells were deep-sequenced directly ex vivo at acute infection and at convalescence. The donors were three individuals between 18 and 29 years old who had clinical acute infectious mononucleosis along with laboratory evidence of primary EBV infection. Heparinized peripheral blood was collected when donors presented clinically with mononucleosis symptoms and again about 6 months afterward. PBMCs were isolated by Ficoll-Paque density gradient centrifugation.

The TCR sequence derives from a woman under 30 with infectious mononucleosis caused by EBV. The sequence links TRBV29-1 to TRBJ1-5; TRBD1 could be the D gene, as 6 bases match. The material was EBV GLC epitope tetramer+ CD8+ T cells sorted from PBMCs, obtained during acute infectious mononucleosis. Read against the paper, the sample's cell subset or site label means: CD8 T cells binding tetramer with EBV BMLF1 280-288 peptide (GLC-BM). The DNA reads as follows: TGCAGCGTTGTGGCGTACAGGGATAGCAATCAGCCCCAGCATTTT. Its amino acids are CSVVAYRDSNQPQHF.